The clone carrying this T cell receptor beta chain was seen many times. Its specificity is unknown. TCRdb re-called the RT-PCR reads through MiXCR, storing one row per CDR3 protein. Of some 800,000 distinct CDR3 sequences in the sample, roughly 20% are singletons; the top ten hold roughly 10%. The J segment lost 0 bases and the V segment lost 5 bases, leaving 2 bases of the junction unmatched. The V gene's germline CDR1 is DFQATT and CDR2 SNEGSKA (reference sequence). This CDR3 has 15 amino acids. The entry originates in a study of response to subunit inactivated influenza vaccine. Study results and caveats: Authors suggested each seasonal influenza vaccination recruits few new T cells.

The TCR sequence derives from a man between 50 and 59 years old who received an inactivated influenza vaccine. The starting material was PBMCs from blood, obtained around 5 days after vaccination. V gene TRBV20-1 combines with J gene TRBJ1-6; 9 bases align to TRBD1. CDR3 residues: CSASDRGSYNSPLHF. CDR3 DNA sequence: TGCAGTGCTTCGGACAGGGGCTCCTATAATTCACCCCTCCACTTT.